Below, 12 T cell receptor beta chains from the same sample are listed, as sequenced in a study of PD-L1 blockade in urothelial cancer. Sequenced by immunoSEQ multiplex PCR; TCRdb stores in-frame clones only, minus some. The data contain roughly 27,000 clones, 70% to 90% of them seen just once; the ten biggest clones take up roughly 3.1%. Here the sequenced sample was PBMCs, taken around atezolizumab (anti-PD-L1) treatment. All receptors come from a man aged 50-60 years with urothelial cancer.

The chain recombines TRBV7-8 with TRBJ2-7; the match to TRBD1 covers 7 bases. Looked up from germline, CDR1 is SGHVS and CDR2 is FQNEAQ. V was clipped by 5 bases and J by 2 bases; unmatched bases: 9. The CDR3 extends over 15 amino acids. The CDR3, as DNA: TGTGCCAGCAGCACCAGACAGGGTTTCGCCTACGAGCAGTACTTC. Protein: CASSTRQGFAYEQYF. Filled out from reference TRBV7-8 and TRBJ2-7, the complete variable domain reads GAGVSQSPRYKVAKRGQDVALRCDPISGHVSLFWYQQALGQGPEFLTYFQNEAQLDKSGLPSDRFFAERPEGSVSTLKIQRTQQEDSAVYLCASSTRQGFAYEQYFGPGTRLTVT.

This clone is a singleton in its sample. This chain joins TRBV28 and TRBJ2-3, with D possibly being TRBD2 (5 bases). V lost 6 bases and J lost 5, with 15 bases in between. CDR1 and CDR2 from the germline V gene are MDHEN and SYDVKM. The CDR3 has 14 amino acids. This chain's CDR3 is CASRWPAGRDTQYF. CDR3 bases: TGTGCCAGCAGGTGGCCCGCGGGCAGAGATACGCAGTATTTT.

The chain recombines TRBV7-2 with TRBJ2-3; maybe TRBD2 (6 bases). V gave up 6 bases and J gave up 4 bases, with 17 bases separating them. From germline, CDR1 is SGHTA and CDR2 FQGNSA. The CDR3 contains 15 residues. The CDR3: CASSSSRGGADTQYF. CDR3 in DNA: TGTGCCAGCAGTTCCTCCCGGGGAGGCGCAGATACGCAGTATTTT.

The gene calls are TRBV9 and TRBJ1-4; unclear D gene. The CDR3 is made up of 14 amino acids. Trimming stripped 4 bases from V and 0 bases from J, with 7 bases between. CDR1 SGDLS and CDR2 YYNGEE come from the germline V gene. DNA of the CDR3: TGTGCCAGCAGCCTGGCCGCAACTAATGAAAAACTGTTTTTT. Residues: CASSLAATNEKLFF.

The V and J genes are TRBV7-8 and TRBJ2-3; D uncertain. This CDR3 spans 14 amino acids. Germline V CDR1 and CDR2: SGHVS, FQNEAQ. Trimming removed 3 bases from V and 2 bases from J, with 9 bases in between. CDR3 residues: CASSFPGFTDTQYF. In nucleotides, the CDR3 is TGTGCCAGCAGCTTCCCGGGTTTCACAGATACGCAGTATTTT.

The chain employs TRBV5-6 and TRBJ1-1; TRBD1 is a possible D gene (6 bases). This CDR3 is 15 amino acids long. V lost 4 bases and J lost 4, with 17 bases in between. CDR1 is SGHDT, CDR2 YYEEEE, per germline. Here the CDR3 reads CASSPRGYGGTEAFF. The CDR3 nucleotides read TGTGCCAGCAGCCCTAGGGGGTATGGAGGCACTGAAGCTTTCTTT.

The chain uses TRBV7-2 and TRBJ2-5, with D possibly TRBD2 on 5 matching bases. Germline CDR1 reads SGHTA; CDR2 reads FQGNSA. CDR3 size: 15 residues. Trimming removed 1 base from V and 0 bases from J, with 9 bases in between. The CDR3 is CASSLGTWYQETQYF. The CDR3, as DNA: TGTGCCAGCAGCTTAGGGACTTGGTACCAAGAGACCCAGTACTTC.

The chain carries TRBV6-4 and TRBJ2-3; D call uncertain. The CDR3 is 18 amino acids. Trimming removed 8 bases at V and 0 bases at J, with 24 bases between. Germline V gene lookup returns CDR1 MRHNA and CDR2 SNTAGT. The CDR3 loop is CASRLVKMRNPSTDTQYF. The CDR3 coding sequence is TGTGCCAGCCGCTTGGTGAAGATGCGGAACCCTAGCACAGATACGCAGTATTTT.

The table lists this clone with a few counts. V gene TRBV5-6 combines with J gene TRBJ2-5; D is possibly TRBD1 (7 bases). Germline CDR1 is SGHDT and CDR2 is YYEEEE. Between the trimmed V and J ends, which lost 2 bases and 2 bases, there was a span of 13 bases. This CDR3 is built from 15 residues. The CDR3, as DNA: TGTGCCAGCAGCTTCACGACAGGGAGGCAAGAGACCCAGTACTTC. Protein product: CASSFTTGRQETQYF.

The genes are TRBV5-6 and TRBJ1-2, with D uncertain. The germline V gene has CDR1 SGHDT and CDR2 YYEEEE. Trimming shortened V by 0 bases and J by 3 bases, and 3 bases separated the two germline ends. The CDR3 length is 12 residues. The CDR3 loop reads CASSLAYYGYTF. The CDR3 coding sequence is TGTGCCAGCAGCTTGGCCTACTATGGCTACACCTTC.

The J gene is TRBJ2-7, the V gene TRBV25-1; D may be TRBD1 (5 bases). The CDR3 is 15 residues long. The germline gives CDR1 MGHDK, CDR2 SYGVNS. With 7 bases removed from V and 2 bases from J, the gap between germline ends came to 18 bases. CDR3 sequence (DNA): TGTGCCAGCATGGGCCCCCTAGGGGATACCTACGAGCAGTACTTC. This gives the protein CASMGPLGDTYEQYF.

The V gene is TRBV4-3, the J gene TRBJ1-1; perhaps TRBD1 as D (5 bases). Trimming cost V 3 bases and J 0 bases, with 5 bases left between them. The CDR3 runs to 13 residues. Germline V gene sequence: CDR1 LGHNA, CDR2 YSLEER. For the CDR3, the DNA is TGCGCCAGCAGCCAGACAGTGAACACTGAAGCTTTCTTT. This sequence encodes CASSQTVNTEAFF.